Following are 25 T cell receptor beta chains from one sample sequenced in a study of blood T cell repertoires in COVID-19. Only in-frame clones appear in the TCRdb table, and some are missing; sequencing was by immunoSEQ multiplex PCR. The data show 350,000 to 400,000 clones, with about 90% seen just once and 2.5% to 3.5% held by the top ten. Sequencing was carried out using PBMCs or T cells enriched from blood (not recorded which). The receptors originated from a woman younger than 45 who had recovered from COVID-19.

V usage is TRBV24-1 and J usage is TRBJ2-3; the match to TRBD1 covers 9 bases. This CDR3 has 16 amino acids. The V gene's germline CDR1 is KGHDR and CDR2 SFDVKD. Trimming took 3 bases from V and 2 from J; bases not matched to a gene: 5. DNA of the CDR3: TGTGCCACCAGTGATCCCCGGGACAGGGACACAGATACGCAGTATTTT. Protein product: CATSDPRDRDTDTQYF.

The chain has TRBV5-1 and TRBJ2-2, with D possibly matching TRBD1 (6 bases). Trimming took off 2 bases at V and 6 bases at J, with 11 bases between the two ends. Per the germline V gene, CDR1 is SGHRS and CDR2 is YFSETQ. The CDR3 consists of 14 residues. The CDR3 DNA follows: TGCGCCAGCAGCTTAACAGGGATGGCCGGGGAGCTGTTTTTT. It encodes CASSLTGMAGELFF.

The DNA for the CDR3 is TGCAGCGGCACTAGCGGGGGGGGAGATACGCAGTATTTT. Encoded protein: CSGTSGGGDTQYF. J is TRBJ2-3 and V is TRBV29-1, with 13 bases aligning to TRBD2. CDR3 length: 13 amino acids. Germline-derived CDR1 and CDR2 are SQVTM and ANQGSEA. V lost 7 bases, J lost 5 bases, and 3 bases stayed unmatched.

V is TRBV7-9 and J is TRBJ1-1; D call uncertain. There are 16 residues in the CDR3. Trimming cost V 5 bases and J 2 bases, with 18 bases left between them. Germline CDR1 SEHNR, CDR2 FQNEAQ (reference sequence). CDR3 region: CASSLVASGVNTEAFF. CDR3 bases: TGTGCCAGCAGCCTAGTAGCTTCCGGAGTAAACACTGAAGCTTTCTTT.

V usage is TRBV28 and J usage is TRBJ2-2, with D tentatively TRBD1 (6 bases). The CDR3 length is 15 residues. CDR1 is MDHEN, CDR2 SYDVKM, per germline. V lost 3 bases to trimming and J lost 5 bases, with 13 bases between them. CDR3 coding DNA: TGTGCCAGCAGTTTCTTTTGGCAGGGGACCGGGGAGCTGTTTTTT. This gives the protein CASSFFWQGTGELFF.

The chain is built from TRBV5-1 and TRBJ2-7, with a tentative D call TRBD2 (5 bases). V was cut by 3 bases and J by 1 base, with 14 bases left in between. The CDR3 is 15 residues long. Germline V CDR1 and CDR2: SGHRS, YFSETQ. DNA for the CDR3: TGCGCCAGCAGCTACCGGGATGGAGCGTCCTACGAGCAGTACTTC. Its translation: CASSYRDGASYEQYF.

V usage is TRBV28 and J usage is TRBJ1-5, with 10 positions matching TRBD1. V shed 2 bases and J 0 bases; nucleotides not matched to a gene: 1. Germline CDR1 MDHEN, CDR2 SYDVKM. This CDR3 is 16 amino acids long. For the CDR3, the DNA is TGTGCCAGCAGTTTAGGGACAGGGGATAGCAATCAGCCCCAGCATTTT. It specifies CASSLGTGDSNQPQHF.

This clone was recorded once. The genes are TRBV2 and TRBJ1-3; 8 nucleotides agree with TRBD1. Germline V gene lookup returns CDR1 SNHLY and CDR2 FYNNEI. The J segment lost 2 bases and the V segment lost 8 bases, leaving 2 bases of the junction unmatched. This CDR3 region has 13 residues. The chain's CDR3 is CASQQGAGNTIYF. Written as DNA, the CDR3 is TGTGCCAGCCAACAGGGGGCTGGAAACACCATATATTTT. Variable domain in full (rest from reference TRBV2 and TRBJ1-3): EPEVTQTPSHQVTQMGQEVILRCVPISNHLYFYWYRQILGQKVEFLVSFYNNEISEKSEIFDDQFSVERPDGSNFTLKIRSTKLEDSAMYFCASQQGAGNTIYFGEGSWLTVV.

The chain carries TRBV30 and TRBJ1-3; D gene ambiguous. CDR1 GTSNPN and CDR2 SVGIG come from the germline V gene (reference sequence). The CDR3 loop spans 11 amino acids. V lost 5 bases, J lost 7 bases, and 9 bases lay in between. Here the CDR3 reads CAWGSSNTIYF. CDR3 nucleotide sequence: TGTGCCTGGGGATCTTCTAACACCATATATTTT.

This rearrangement joins TRBV28 to TRBJ1-5, with 7 positions matching TRBD1. CDR1 and CDR2 (germline): MDHEN, SYDVKM. The CDR3 runs 13 residues. V shed 4 bases and J 4 bases; nucleotides not matched to a gene: 1. CDR3 DNA: TGTGCCAGCAGTTGGGACAGAAATCAGCCCCAGCATTTT. The encoded protein is CASSWDRNQPQHF.

The chain carries TRBV6-1 and TRBJ1-6; D perhaps matches TRBD1 (6 bases). Germline loops: CDR1 MNHNS, CDR2 SASEGT. The CDR3 spans 16 residues. Trimming cost V 1 base and J 9 bases, with 16 bases left between them. The DNA of the CDR3 is TGTGCCAGCAGTGAAGTAGAGCCTTCCAGGGGTTCACCCCTCCACTTT. This gives the protein CASSEVEPSRGSPLHF.

The V gene is TRBV10-3, the J gene TRBJ1-2; 9 bases line up with TRBD1. The CDR3 covers 14 residues. V shed 4 bases, J shed 1 base, and the junction held 1 base outside the gene matches. Germline V lookup: CDR1 ENHRY, CDR2 SYGVKD. The CDR3 region is CAISGDRDNYGYTF. In DNA form, the CDR3 reads TGTGCCATCAGTGGGGACAGGGATAACTATGGCTACACCTTC.

This chain joins TRBV6-6 and TRBJ1-3; D gene unclear. Per germline, CDR1 MNHNY and CDR2 SVGAGI (reference sequence). V was shortened by 5 bases and J by 0 bases, with 14 bases between the two germline ends. This CDR3 is built from 16 residues. The chain's CDR3 is CASSLALKASGNTIYF. CDR3 nucleotides: TGTGCCAGCAGTCTCGCTTTAAAAGCCTCTGGAAACACCATATATTTT.

The genes are TRBV20-1 and TRBJ1-1; 12 bases are a match to TRBD1. In germline, CDR1 is DFQATT, CDR2 SNEGSKA (reference sequence). The CDR3 consists of 15 residues. The ends lost 3 bases at V and 1 base at J; junction bases unmatched: 3. Here the CDR3 DNA reads TGCAGTGCTAGTGGGACAGGGGGCACGAACACTGAAGCTTTCTTT. Amino acid sequence: CSASGTGGTNTEAFF.

This clone was picked up one time. The chain is built from TRBV18 and TRBJ1-5; D unresolved. The CDR3 spans 14 residues. Germline-derived CDR1 and CDR2 are KGHSH and LQKENI. Deletions cut 2 bases from V and 0 bases from J, with 5 bases between. The CDR3 DNA sequence: TGTGCCAGCTCACCAGTTTATAGCAATCAGCCCCAGCATTTT. It translates to CASSPVYSNQPQHF.

This CDR3 is CSVLPGLRLILAGELFF. In DNA, the CDR3 is TGCAGCGTTCTACCGGGACTTCGGTTAATTTTGGCCGGGGAGCTGTTTTTT. The chain couples TRBV29-1 to TRBJ2-2, with a possible D match to TRBD2 (6 bases). V gave up 5 bases and J gave up 6 bases, with 25 bases separating them. Germline V gene data show CDR1 as SQVTM and CDR2 as ANQGSEA. This CDR3 has 17 residues.

The chain couples TRBV4-1 to TRBJ2-1, with 14 bases fitting TRBD2. Germline loops: CDR1 MGHRA, CDR2 YSYEKL. This CDR3 spans 17 amino acids. V was clipped by 2 bases and J by 7 bases; unmatched bases: 7. The CDR3 DNA reads TGCGCCAGCAGCCAACCCCCGGGACTAGCGGGAGAGAATGAGCAGTTCTTC. This sequence encodes CASSQPPGLAGENEQFF.

This clone was detected only once. The chain uses TRBV19 and TRBJ2-1; TRBD1 matches at 7 bases. The CDR3 contains 15 residues. Germline CDR1 reads LNHDA; CDR2 reads SQIVND (reference sequence). V was pared by 3 bases and J by 5 bases, with 7 bases of the junction left unmatched. The CDR3: CASSILGGIDNEQFF. The CDR3 DNA reads TGTGCCAGTAGTATCTTAGGGGGCATTGACAATGAGCAGTTCTTC.

The gene calls are TRBV6-4 and TRBJ2-5; 11 nucleotides align to TRBD2. Germline V CDR1 and CDR2: MRHNA, SNTAGT. The CDR3 length is 15 residues. Trimming at V came to 3 bases and at J to 2 bases, leaving 2 bases not matched to a gene. CDR3 protein: CASSETSGGQETQYF. The CDR3 bases are TGTGCCAGCAGTGAAACTAGCGGGGGACAAGAGACCCAGTACTTC.

In this sample, this clone turned up a few times. J is TRBJ2-3 and V is TRBV9, with D perhaps matching TRBD2 (6 bases). The CDR3 spans 16 residues. Looked up from germline, CDR1 is SGDLS and CDR2 is YYNGEE. V was clipped by 0 bases and J by 0 bases, with 11 bases between them. The CDR3 protein is CASSVGGGLSTDTQYF. The CDR3 DNA sequence: TGTGCCAGCAGCGTAGGTGGGGGACTTAGCACAGATACGCAGTATTTT.

The chain combines TRBV11-3 with TRBJ2-1, with 10 bases lining up with TRBD2. Germline loops: CDR1 SGHNT, CDR2 YENEEA. The trim removed 1 base at V and 6 bases at J, leaving 3 bases unmatched. This CDR3 contains 15 residues. The CDR3 sequence: CASSLGGTSVNEQFF. The CDR3 DNA follows: TGTGCCAGCAGCTTAGGGGGGACTAGCGTCAATGAGCAGTTCTTC.

The chain uses TRBV7-9 and TRBJ2-7; 7 bases fit TRBD1. Losses at the gene ends were 5 bases for V and 0 bases for J; bases not matched to a gene: 7. The CDR3 length is 15 residues. CDR1 and CDR2 from the germline V gene are SEHNR and FQNEAQ (reference sequence). DNA for the CDR3: TGTGCCAGCAGCACCGACAGGGACCCCTCCTACGAGCAGTACTTC. It is translated as CASSTDRDPSYEQYF.

This clone was seen once. The chain recombines TRBV7-9 with TRBJ2-1, with TRBD2 identical over 10 bases. This CDR3 is 19 amino acids long. Trimming removed 1 base from V and 0 bases from J; junction bases left unmatched: 9. The germline V gene encodes CDR1 SEHNR and CDR2 FQNEAQ (reference sequence). The CDR3 protein is CASSLGLAGALSSYNEQFF. DNA for the CDR3: TGTGCCAGCAGCTTAGGGCTAGCGGGGGCCCTGAGCTCCTACAATGAGCAGTTCTTC. Using reference TRBV7-9 and TRBJ2-1 for the parts outside the CDR3, the full variable domain is DTGVSQNPRHKITKRGQNVTFRCDPISEHNRLYWYRQTLGQGPEFLTYFQNEAQLEKSRLLSDRFSAERPKGSFSTLEIQRTEQGDSAMYLCASSLGLAGALSSYNEQFFGPGTRLTVL.

This chain links TRBV4-1 with TRBJ1-6, with no clear D. The CDR3 totals 15 residues. Germline V gene lookup returns CDR1 MGHRA and CDR2 YSYEKL. V was cut by 2 bases and J by 7 bases, with 12 bases left in between. The CDR3 nucleotides are TGCGCCAGCAGCCAACTCTCCAACGGGAATTCACCCCTCCACTTT. This codes for CASSQLSNGNSPLHF.

The V call is TRBV15, the J call TRBJ1-5; a possible D gene is TRBD1 (5 bases). The CDR3 spans 17 residues. V was clipped by 1 base and J by 0 bases, with 13 bases between them. The germline V gene encodes CDR1 LNHNV and CDR2 YYDKDF (reference sequence). This CDR3 is CATSRAGGWDSNQPQHF. The CDR3 bases are TGTGCCACCAGCAGAGCGGGGGGATGGGATAGCAATCAGCCCCAGCATTTT.